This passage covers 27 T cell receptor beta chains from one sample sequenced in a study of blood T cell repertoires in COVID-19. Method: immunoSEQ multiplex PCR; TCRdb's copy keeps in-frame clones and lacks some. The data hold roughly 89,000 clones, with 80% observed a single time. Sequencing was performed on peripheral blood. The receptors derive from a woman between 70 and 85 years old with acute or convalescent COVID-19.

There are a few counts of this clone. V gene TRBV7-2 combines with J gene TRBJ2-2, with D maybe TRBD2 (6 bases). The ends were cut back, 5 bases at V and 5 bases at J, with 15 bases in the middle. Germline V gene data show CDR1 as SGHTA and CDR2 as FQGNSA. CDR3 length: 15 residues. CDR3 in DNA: TGTGCCAGCAGCCTCAATCCGGCGGGGACCGGGGAGCTGTTTTTT. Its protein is CASSLNPAGTGELFF. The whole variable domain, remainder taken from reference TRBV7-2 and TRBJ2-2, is GAGVSQSPSNKVTEKGKDVELRCDPISGHTALYWYRQSLGQGLEFLIYFQGNSAPDKSGLPSDRFSAERTGGSVSTLTIQRTQQEDSAVYLCASSLNPAGTGELFFGEGSRLTVL.

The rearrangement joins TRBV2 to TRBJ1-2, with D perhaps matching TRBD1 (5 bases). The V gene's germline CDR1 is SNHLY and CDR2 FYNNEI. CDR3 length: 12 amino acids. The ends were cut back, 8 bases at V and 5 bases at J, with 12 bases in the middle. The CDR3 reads CASSPRVYGYTF. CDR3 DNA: TGTGCCAGCTCCCCCAGGGTTTATGGCTACACCTTC.

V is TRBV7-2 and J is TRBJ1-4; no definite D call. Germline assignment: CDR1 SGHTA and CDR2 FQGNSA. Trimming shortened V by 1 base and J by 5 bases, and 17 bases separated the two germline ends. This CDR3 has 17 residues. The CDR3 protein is CASSLVGRAGANEKLFF. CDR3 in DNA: TGTGCCAGCAGCTTAGTCGGTCGGGCGGGCGCAAATGAAAAACTGTTTTTT.

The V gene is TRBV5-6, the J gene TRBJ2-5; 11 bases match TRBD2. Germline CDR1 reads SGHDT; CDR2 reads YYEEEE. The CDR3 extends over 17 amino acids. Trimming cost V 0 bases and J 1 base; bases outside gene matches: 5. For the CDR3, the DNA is TGTGCCAGCAGCTTGGGTCTAGCGGGAGGCCCCCAAGAGACCCAGTACTTC. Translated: CASSLGLAGGPQETQYF.

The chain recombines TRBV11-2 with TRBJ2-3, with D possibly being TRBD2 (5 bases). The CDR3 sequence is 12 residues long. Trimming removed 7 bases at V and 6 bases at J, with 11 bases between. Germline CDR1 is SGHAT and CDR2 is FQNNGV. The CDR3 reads CASTRGGDTQYF. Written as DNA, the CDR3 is TGTGCCAGCACCCGAGGAGGCGATACGCAGTATTTT.

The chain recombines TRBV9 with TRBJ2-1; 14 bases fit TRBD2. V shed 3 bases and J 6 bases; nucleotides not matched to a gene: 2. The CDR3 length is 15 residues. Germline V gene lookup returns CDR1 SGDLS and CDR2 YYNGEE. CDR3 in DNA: TGTGCCAGCAGCGCGGGACTAGCGGGAGTCAATGAGCAGTTCTTC. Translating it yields CASSAGLAGVNEQFF.

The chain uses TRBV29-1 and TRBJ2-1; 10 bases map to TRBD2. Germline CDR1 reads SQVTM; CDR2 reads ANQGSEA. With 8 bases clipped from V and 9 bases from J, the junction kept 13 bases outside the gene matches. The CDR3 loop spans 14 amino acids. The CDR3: CSLTVTSGIGEQFF. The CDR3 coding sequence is TGCAGCCTCACGGTCACTAGCGGGATAGGTGAGCAGTTCTTC.

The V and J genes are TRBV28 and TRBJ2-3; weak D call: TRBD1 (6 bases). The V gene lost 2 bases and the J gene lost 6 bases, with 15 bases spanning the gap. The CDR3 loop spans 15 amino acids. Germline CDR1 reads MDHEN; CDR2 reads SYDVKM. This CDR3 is CASSLGAGARDTQYF. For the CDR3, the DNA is TGTGCCAGCAGTTTAGGAGCAGGGGCAAGGGATACGCAGTATTTT.

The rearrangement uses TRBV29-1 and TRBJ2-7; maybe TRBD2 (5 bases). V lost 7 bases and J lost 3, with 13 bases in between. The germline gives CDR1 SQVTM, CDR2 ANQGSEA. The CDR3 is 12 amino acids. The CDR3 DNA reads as TGCAGCGGGGGTACTAGTGACTACGAGCAGTACTTC. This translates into CSGGTSDYEQYF.

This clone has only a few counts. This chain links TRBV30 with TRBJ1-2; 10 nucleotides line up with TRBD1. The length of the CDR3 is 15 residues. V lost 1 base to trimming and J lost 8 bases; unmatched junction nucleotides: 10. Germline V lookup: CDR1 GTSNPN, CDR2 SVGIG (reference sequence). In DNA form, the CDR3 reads TGTGCCTGGAGTGATAGGAGACAGGGGGCGAACGGCTACACCTTC. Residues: CAWSDRRQGANGYTF. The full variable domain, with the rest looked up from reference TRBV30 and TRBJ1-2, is SQTIHQWPATLVQPVGSPLSLECTVEGTSNPNLYWYRQAAGRGLQLLFYSVGIGQISSEVPQNLSASRPQDRQFILSSKKLLLSDSGFYLCAWSDRRQGANGYTFGSGTRLTVV.

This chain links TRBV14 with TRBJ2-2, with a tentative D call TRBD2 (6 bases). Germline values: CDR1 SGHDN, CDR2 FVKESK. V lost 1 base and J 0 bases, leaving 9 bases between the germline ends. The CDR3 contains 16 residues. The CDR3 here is CASSQGSGPNTGELFF. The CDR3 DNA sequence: TGTGCCAGCAGCCAAGGTAGCGGCCCGAACACCGGGGAGCTGTTTTTT.

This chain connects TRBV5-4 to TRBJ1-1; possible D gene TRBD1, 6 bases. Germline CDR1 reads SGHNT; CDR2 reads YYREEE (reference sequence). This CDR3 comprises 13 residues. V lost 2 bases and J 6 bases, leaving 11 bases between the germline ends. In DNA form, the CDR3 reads TGTGCCAGCAGCTTCAGGGGACAATCTGAAGCTTTCTTT. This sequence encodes CASSFRGQSEAFF.

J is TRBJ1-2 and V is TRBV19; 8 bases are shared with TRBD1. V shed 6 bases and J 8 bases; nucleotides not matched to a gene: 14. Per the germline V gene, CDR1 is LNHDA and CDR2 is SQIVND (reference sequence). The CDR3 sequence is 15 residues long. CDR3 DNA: TGTGCCAGTAGCCCTTTCGTTCAGGGGGCGCGAGGCTACACCTTC. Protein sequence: CASSPFVQGARGYTF.

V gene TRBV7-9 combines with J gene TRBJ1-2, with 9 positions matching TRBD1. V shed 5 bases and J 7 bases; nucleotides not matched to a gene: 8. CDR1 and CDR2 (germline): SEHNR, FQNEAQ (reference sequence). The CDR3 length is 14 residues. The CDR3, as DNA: TGTGCCAGCAGCGCGGGACAGGGTGTGTTTGGCTACACCTTC. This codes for CASSAGQGVFGYTF.

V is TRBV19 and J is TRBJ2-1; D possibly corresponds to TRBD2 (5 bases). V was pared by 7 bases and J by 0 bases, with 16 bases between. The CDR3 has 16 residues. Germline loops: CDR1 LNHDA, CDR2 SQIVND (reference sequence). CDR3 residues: CASTPRPGSSYNEQFF. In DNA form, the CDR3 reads TGTGCCAGTACCCCCCGCCCGGGGAGCTCCTACAATGAGCAGTTCTTC.

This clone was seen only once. The CDR3 DNA sequence: TGTGCCAGCTCACTACAGGGTTCTTCCTACGAGCAGTACTTC. Amino acids: CASSLQGSSYEQYF. This chain connects TRBV18 to TRBJ2-7; perhaps TRBD1 as D (6 bases). The germline V gene encodes CDR1 KGHSH and CDR2 LQKENI. The CDR3 totals 14 residues. Trimming took 4 bases from V and 1 from J, leaving 11 bases between them.

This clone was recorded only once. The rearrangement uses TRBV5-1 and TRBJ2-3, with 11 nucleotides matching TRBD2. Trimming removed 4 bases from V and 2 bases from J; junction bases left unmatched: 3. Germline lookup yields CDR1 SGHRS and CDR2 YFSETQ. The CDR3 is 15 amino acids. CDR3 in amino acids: CASSLTSGDTDTQYF. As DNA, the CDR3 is TGCGCCAGCAGCCTGACTAGCGGGGACACAGATACGCAGTATTTT. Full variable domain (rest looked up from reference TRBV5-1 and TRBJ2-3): KAGVTQTPRYLIKTRGQQVTLSCSPISGHRSVSWYQQTPGQGLQFLFEYFSETQRNKGNFPGRFSGRQFSNSRSEMNVSTLELGDSALYLCASSLTSGDTDTQYFGPGTRLTVL.

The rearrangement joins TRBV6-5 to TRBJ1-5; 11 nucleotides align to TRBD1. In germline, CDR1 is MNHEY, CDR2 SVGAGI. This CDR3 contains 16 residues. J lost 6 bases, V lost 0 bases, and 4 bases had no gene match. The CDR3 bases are TGTGCCAGCAGTTACTCCGGGACAGGGGGGACTCAGCCCCAGCATTTT. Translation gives CASSYSGTGGTQPQHF.

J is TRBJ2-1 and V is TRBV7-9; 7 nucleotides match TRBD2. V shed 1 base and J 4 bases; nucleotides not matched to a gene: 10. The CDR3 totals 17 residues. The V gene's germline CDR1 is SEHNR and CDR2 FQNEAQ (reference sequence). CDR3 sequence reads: CASSLVPGLERYNEQFF. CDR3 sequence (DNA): TGTGCCAGCAGCTTAGTACCCGGACTAGAACGGTACAATGAGCAGTTCTTC.

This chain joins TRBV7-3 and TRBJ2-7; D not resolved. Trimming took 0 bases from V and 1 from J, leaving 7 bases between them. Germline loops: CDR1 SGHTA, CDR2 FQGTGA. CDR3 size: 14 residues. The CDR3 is CASSLTPLSYEQYF. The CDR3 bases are TGTGCCAGCAGCTTAACCCCACTTTCCTACGAGCAGTACTTC.

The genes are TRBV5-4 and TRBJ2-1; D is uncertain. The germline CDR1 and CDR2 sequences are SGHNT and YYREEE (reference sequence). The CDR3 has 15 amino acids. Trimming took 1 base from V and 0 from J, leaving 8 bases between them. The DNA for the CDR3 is TGTGCCAGCAGCTTGAAGTCGAGCTCCTACAATGAGCAGTTCTTC. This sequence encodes CASSLKSSSYNEQFF.

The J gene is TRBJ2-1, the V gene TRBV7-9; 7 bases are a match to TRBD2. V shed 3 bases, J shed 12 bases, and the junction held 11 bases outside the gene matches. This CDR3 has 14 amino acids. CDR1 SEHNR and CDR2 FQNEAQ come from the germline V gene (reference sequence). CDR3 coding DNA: TGTGCCAGCAGCTTGGAGCGGGGACGAAGGGGGCAGTTCTTC. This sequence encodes CASSLERGRRGQFF.

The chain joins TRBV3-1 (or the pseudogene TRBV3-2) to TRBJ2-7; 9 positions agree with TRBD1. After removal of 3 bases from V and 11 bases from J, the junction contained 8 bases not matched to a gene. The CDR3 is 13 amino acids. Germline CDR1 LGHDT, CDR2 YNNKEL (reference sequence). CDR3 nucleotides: TGTGCCAGCAGCCAGGGACAGGGAAATTCGGAGTACTTC. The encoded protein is CASSQGQGNSEYF.

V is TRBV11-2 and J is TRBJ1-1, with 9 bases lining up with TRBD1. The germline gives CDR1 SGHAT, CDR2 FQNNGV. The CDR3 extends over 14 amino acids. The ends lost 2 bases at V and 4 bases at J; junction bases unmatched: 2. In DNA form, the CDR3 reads TGTGCCAGCAGCTTAAACAGGGGGCTCACTGAAGCTTTCTTT. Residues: CASSLNRGLTEAFF.

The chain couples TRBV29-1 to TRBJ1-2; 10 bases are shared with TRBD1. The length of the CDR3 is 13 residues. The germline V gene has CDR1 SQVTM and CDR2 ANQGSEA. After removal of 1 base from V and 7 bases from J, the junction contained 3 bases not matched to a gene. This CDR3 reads CSVEGQGAVGYTF. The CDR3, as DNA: TGCAGCGTTGAAGGACAGGGGGCGGTTGGCTACACCTTC.

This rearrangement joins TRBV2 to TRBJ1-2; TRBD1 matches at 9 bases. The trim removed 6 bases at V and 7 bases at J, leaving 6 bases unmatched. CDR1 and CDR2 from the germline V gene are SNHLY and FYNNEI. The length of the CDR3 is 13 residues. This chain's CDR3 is CASRATGGSGYTF. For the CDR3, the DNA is TGTGCCAGCAGGGCGACAGGGGGATCTGGCTACACCTTC.

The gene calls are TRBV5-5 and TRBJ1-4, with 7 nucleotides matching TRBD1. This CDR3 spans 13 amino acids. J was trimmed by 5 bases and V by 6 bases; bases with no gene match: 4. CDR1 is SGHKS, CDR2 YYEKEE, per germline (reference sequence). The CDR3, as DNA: TGTGCCAGCAAGTGGGGACAGAATGAAAAACTGTTTTTT. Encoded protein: CASKWGQNEKLFF.